This T cell receptor beta chain was recovered during a study of shared clonotypes between healthy human individuals (dated by TCRdb to the early 2020s). In terms of the full investigation: The cohort comprised a couple of women and a few men aged 18 to 49 years. For each donor, CD4 naive and CD4 memory were each run on three plates, CD8 naive on two plates, and CD8 memory on one plate. Different laboratories and diverse techniques were used to prepare libraries and sequence TCR repertoires, to increase sequencing depth and limit assay-specific biases. Blood TCR repertoires of a handful of healthy adults were deeply sequenced to estimate repertoire size and the extent of clonotype sharing between individuals. Each donor's leukapheresis produced roughly between roughly 0.85 and 10 billion PBMCs. Overall study results and their limits: The small number of donors limited the genetic and exposure-history diversity represented. When a few donors were compared, the shared fraction of clonotypes was around 4.6% for naive CD4, approximately 3.3% for naive CD8, about 2.4% for memory CD4, and 0.3% to 0.5% for memory CD8. Rarefaction of sorted-subset datasets indicated incomplete sequencing despite the large sequencing depth. Sampling was limited to blood, and TCR repertoires in tissue likely differ from TCR repertoires in blood. Compared with non-shared clonotypes, the clonotypes found in all four sorted-subset donors had higher generation probabilities. Pairwise subsampling indicated that sequencing depth was expected to affect the degree of clonotype sharing among donors. Naive subsets generally had larger estimated clonotype richness than memory subsets did.

CDR1 and CDR2 were assigned from the germline V gene as SGDLS and YYNGEE. The CDR3 spans 14 residues, from the cysteine through the phenylalanine. The sequence is cut down to CDR3 DNA, 42 bases in frame from base 1. V is cut back by 0 bases and J by 5 bases, with 1 base in the junction unmatched. The donors were healthy, HIV-negative adults with no recently reported acute infections or vaccinations. All donors were Caucasian adults living in Nashville, Tennessee, USA. The CD8 memory samples were a combination of magnetically selected CD45RO+ cells and CCR7-negative CD45RA+ effector memory (TemRA) cells. Blood was obtained by leukapheresis, after which PBMCs were separated by Ficoll-Histopaque density gradient centrifugation and cryopreserved in liquid nitrogen vapor phase. Analytical flow cytometry was used to check the purity and quantity of each magnetically sorted T cell population. Genomic DNA was isolated from each sorted fraction and quantified by UV absorbance on a Nanodrop 2000c.

TCR CDR3 regions were amplified from genomic DNA by multiplex PCR using the deep immunoSEQ assay. For each cell subset, the extracted genomic DNA was distributed evenly across all wells of several immunoSEQ 96-well plates, and each plate served as one replicate. For sorted subsets, each replicate PCR was loaded with around 220 ng genomic DNA, equivalent to some 31,000 T cell genomes. The purified libraries were quantified using a Qubit 3.0 fluorometer, sized with a Bioanalyzer 2100, and then quantified again using the KAPA Library Quantification kit. Each immunoSEQ 96-well plate was sequenced on its own single-read 150-cycle Illumina NextSeq 550 flow cell. Per the authors' processing: Because the immunoSEQ output included only junctional sequences and no quality scores, the filtering could not be the same as the filtering used for full-length reads. To assign V/J genes and CDR3, sequences were annotated using PyIR, a Python wrapper for IgBLAST v1.9, with IMGT germline references. Reads were removed for weak V/J assignments (E-value above 1e-6), missing CDR3, stop codons, out-of-frame junctions, or ambiguous translated residues. V3J clonotypes were defined as sequences sharing an identical inferred V gene, J gene, and CDR3 amino acid sequence. To compute the percentage overlap between repertoires, the number of shared unique clonotypes was divided by the size of the smaller repertoire. Repertoire richness was assessed with RTK rarefaction, the Chao1 estimator, and Recon v2.1 estimates of unobserved clonotypes. Generation probabilities were computed with OLGA for all TCRbeta clonotypes obtained by the gDNA method from several donors. Entries here come from immuneACCESS through TCRdb and include only in-frame sequences with V and J called. Some clones fail to appear in such tables; in the studies checked, an unresolved V gene covers under half of the shortfall, and the cause of the remainder is unknown. V and J calls and clone size are those listed in that table; D and trimming were worked out from the DNA. This sample gives a few hundred thousand clones in total; roughly 87% of them show up just once. The ten biggest clones cover roughly 15% of the sample.

Concerning this clone itself: Its recognized antigen is unknown. Base qualities are not at hand, and no much larger clone is one base apart.

Sequenced input: memory CD8+ T cells sorted from blood. The sample's cell subset or site, from its label and the paper: CD45RO+ cells pooled with CCR7-negative TemRA cells. The V and J genes are TRBV9 and TRBJ1-2; 10 central bases correspond to TRBD1. The clonotype comes from a young man in good health. The CDR3 in this case is CASSVGDRGYGYTF. The DNA is TGTGCCAGCAGCGTAGGGGACAGGGGATATGGCTACACCTTC.